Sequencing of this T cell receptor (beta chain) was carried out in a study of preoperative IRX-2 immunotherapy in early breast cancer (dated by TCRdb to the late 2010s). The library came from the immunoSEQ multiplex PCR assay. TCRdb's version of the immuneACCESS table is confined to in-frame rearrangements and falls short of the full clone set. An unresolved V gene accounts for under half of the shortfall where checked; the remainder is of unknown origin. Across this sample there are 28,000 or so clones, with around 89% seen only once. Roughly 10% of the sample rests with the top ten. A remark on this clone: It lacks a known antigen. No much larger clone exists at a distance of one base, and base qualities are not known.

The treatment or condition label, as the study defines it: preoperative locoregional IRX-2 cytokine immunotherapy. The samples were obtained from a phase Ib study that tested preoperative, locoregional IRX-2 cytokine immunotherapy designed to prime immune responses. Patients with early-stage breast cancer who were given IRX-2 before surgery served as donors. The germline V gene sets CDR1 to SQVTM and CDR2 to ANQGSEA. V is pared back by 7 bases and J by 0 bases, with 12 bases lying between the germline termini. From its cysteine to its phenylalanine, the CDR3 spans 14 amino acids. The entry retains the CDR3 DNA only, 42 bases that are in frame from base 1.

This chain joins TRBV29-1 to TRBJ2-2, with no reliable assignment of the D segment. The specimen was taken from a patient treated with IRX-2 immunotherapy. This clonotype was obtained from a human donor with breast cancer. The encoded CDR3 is CSANGLPNTGELFF. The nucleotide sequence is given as TGCAGCGCCAACGGGCTCCCGAACACCGGGGAGCTGTTTTTT.